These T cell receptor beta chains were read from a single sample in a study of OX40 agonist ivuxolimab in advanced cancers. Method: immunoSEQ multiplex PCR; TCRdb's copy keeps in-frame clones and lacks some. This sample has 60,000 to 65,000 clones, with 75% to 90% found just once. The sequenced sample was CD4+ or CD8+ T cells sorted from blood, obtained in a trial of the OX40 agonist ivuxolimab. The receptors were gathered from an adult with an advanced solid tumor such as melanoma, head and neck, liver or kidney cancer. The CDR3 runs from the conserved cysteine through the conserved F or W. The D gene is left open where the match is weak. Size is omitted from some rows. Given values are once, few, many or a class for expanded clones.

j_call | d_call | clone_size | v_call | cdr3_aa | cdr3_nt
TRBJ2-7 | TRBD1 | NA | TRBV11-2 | CASSLRTGALLTPRNEQYF | TGTGCCAGCAGCTTAAGGACAGGGGCGTTATTGACTCCTCGAAACGAGCAGTACTTC
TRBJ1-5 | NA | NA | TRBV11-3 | CASSLVQPHSNQPQHF | TGTGCCAGCAGCTTAGTACAGCCTCATAGCAATCAGCCCCAGCATTTT
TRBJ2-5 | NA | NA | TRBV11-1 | CASSRADLGETQYF | TGTGCCAGCAGCCGAGCGGATTTGGGGGAGACCCAGTACTTC
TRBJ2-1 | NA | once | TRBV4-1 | CASSQLGASYNEQFF | TGCGCCAGCAGTCAGTTAGGGGCTTCCTACAATGAGCAGTTCTTC
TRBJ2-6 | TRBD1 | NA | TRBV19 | CASSIRPLQGAPSGANVLTF | TGTGCCAGTAGTATCCGCCCGCTACAGGGGGCGCCTTCAGGGGCCAACGTCCTGACTTTC
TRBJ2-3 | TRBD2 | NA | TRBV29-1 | CSVYTGLAEVTDTQYF | TGCAGCGTCTACACGGGACTAGCGGAGGTCACAGATACGCAGTATTTT
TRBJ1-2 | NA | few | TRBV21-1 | CASTPTGSYGYTF | TGTGCCAGCACTCCGACAGGGAGCTATGGCTACACCTTC
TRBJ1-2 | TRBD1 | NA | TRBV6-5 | CASSYSRGHGYTF | TGTGCCAGCAGTTACTCCAGGGGGCATGGCTACACCTTC
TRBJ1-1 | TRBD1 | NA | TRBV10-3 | CAISEYGQGAEAFF | TGTGCCATCAGTGAGTATGGACAGGGAGCTGAAGCTTTCTTT
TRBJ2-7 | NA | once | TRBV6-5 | CASSSQGGGYEQYF | TGTGCCAGCAGTTCACAGGGAGGCGGCTACGAGCAGTACTTC
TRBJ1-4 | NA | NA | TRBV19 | CASSIAGHRNEKLFF | TGTGCCAGTAGTATAGCGGGACACCGGAATGAAAAACTGTTTTTT
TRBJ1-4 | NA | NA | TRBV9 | CASSVDQSASLFF | TGTGCCAGCAGCGTAGACCAGTCGGCCTCACTGTTTTTT
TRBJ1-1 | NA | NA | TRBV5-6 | CASSASGQPNTEAFF | TGTGCCAGCAGCGCGTCGGGGCAGCCGAACACTGAAGCTTTCTTT
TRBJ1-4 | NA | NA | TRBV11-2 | CASSLGHLNEKLFF | TGTGCCAGCAGCCTCGGACACCTAAATGAAAAACTGTTTTTT
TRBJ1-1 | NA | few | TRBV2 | CASRETPITEAFF | TGTGCCAGCCGGGAAACCCCGATCACTGAAGCTTTCTTT
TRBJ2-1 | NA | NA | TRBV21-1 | CASSKERREGPYNEQFF | TGTGCCAGCAGCAAAGAACGGCGGGAGGGTCCCTACAATGAGCAGTTCTTC
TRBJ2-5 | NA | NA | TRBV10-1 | CASSESLGGQETQYF | TGCGCCAGCAGTGAGAGTCTAGGCGGGCAAGAGACCCAGTACTTC
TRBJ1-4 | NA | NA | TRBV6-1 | CASSEVGGNEKLFF | TGTGCCAGCAGTGAAGTAGGGGGAAATGAAAAACTGTTTTTT
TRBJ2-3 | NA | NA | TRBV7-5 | CVNQQLWGPRFDSTDTQYF | TGTGTCAACCAACAACTCTGGGGGCCCCGGTTCGACAGCACAGATACGCAGTATTTT
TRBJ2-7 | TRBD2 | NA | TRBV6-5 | CASTGAGIAGSQYF | TGTGCCAGCACGGGGGCAGGCATAGCGGGATCGCAGTACTTC
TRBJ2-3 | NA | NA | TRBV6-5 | CASSYPGTDTQYF | TGTGCCAGCAGTTATCCAGGGACAGATACGCAGTATTTT
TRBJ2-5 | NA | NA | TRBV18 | CASSPPTWTEPAQYF | TGTGCCAGCTCACCACCGACATGGACAGAGCCGGCCCAGTACTTC
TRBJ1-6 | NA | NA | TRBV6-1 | CASSEVAGLSPLHF | TGTGCCAGCAGTGAAGTGGCTGGGCTTTCACCCCTCCACTTT
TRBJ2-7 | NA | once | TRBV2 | CASSELGESSYEQYF | TGTGCCAGCAGTGAATTGGGGGAGTCTTCCTACGAGCAGTACTTC
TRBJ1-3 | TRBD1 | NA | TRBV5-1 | CASSSPGQGRTIYF | TGCGCCAGCAGTTCACCGGGACAGGGCCGGACCATATATTTT
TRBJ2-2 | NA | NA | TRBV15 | CATSRELSANTGELFF | TGTGCCACCAGCAGAGAACTGAGCGCGAACACCGGGGAGCTGTTTTTT
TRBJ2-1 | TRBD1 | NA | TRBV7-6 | CASSPRTGGYNEQFF | TGTGCCAGCAGCCCCAGGACAGGGGGCTACAATGAGCAGTTCTTC
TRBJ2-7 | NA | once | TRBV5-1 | CASSSTTYEQYF | TGCGCCAGCAGCTCAACCACCTACGAGCAGTACTTC
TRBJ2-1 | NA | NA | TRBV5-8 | CASSFWGASYNEQFF | TGTGCCAGCAGCTTTTGGGGGGCTTCTTACAATGAGCAGTTCTTC
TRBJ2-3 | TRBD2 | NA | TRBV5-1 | CASSLLATDTQYF | TGCGCCAGCAGCTTACTAGCGACAGATACGCAGTATTTT
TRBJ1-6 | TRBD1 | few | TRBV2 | CASTPDRANSPLHF | TGTGCCAGCACCCCGGACAGGGCCAATTCACCCCTCCACTTT
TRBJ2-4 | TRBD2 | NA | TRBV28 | CASSSSGVIAKNIQYF | TGTGCCAGCAGTTCCAGCGGGGTTATAGCCAAAAACATTCAGTACTTC
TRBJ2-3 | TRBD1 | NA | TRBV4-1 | CASSIRQGGTDTQYF | TGCGCCAGCAGCATCCGACAGGGGGGGACAGATACGCAGTATTTT
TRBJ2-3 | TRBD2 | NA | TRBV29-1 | CSAGDGGALDTQYF | TGCAGCGCTGGGGACGGGGGGGCCCTAGATACGCAGTATTTT
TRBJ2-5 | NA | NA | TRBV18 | CASSRTDQRGQYF | TGTGCCAGCTCACGGACGGACCAGAGAGGCCAGTACTTC
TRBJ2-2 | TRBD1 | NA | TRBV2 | CASKGQGASGELFF | TGTGCCAGCAAAGGACAGGGGGCAAGCGGGGAGCTGTTTTTT